Listed below are T cell receptor beta chains from one sample, sequenced in a study of T cell changes during pregnancy in multiple sclerosis. Assay used: immunoSEQ multiplex PCR; TCRdb lists only in-frame clones, some missing. This sample has around 57,000 clones, with 85% to 95% found just once. The sample here was CD4+ T cells from peripheral blood mononuclear cells, taken in the third trimester of pregnancy. The receptors were gathered from a female donor with multiple sclerosis, enrolled in a pregnancy study. Both conserved end residues are part of each CDR3. The order of the fields is V gene, clone size, D gene, J gene, CDR3 protein, CDR3 DNA. D genes are given only for firm matches. Part of the rows lack a size; the others show once, few, many or a class for expanded clones.

V gene: TRBV5-4; clone size: -; D gene: -; J gene: TRBJ2-3; CDR3 protein: CASSLQGTDTQYF; CDR3 DNA: TGTGCCAGCAGCTTACAGGGCACAGATACGCAGTATTTT
V gene: TRBV2; clone size: -; D gene: TRBD1; J gene: TRBJ2-5; CDR3 protein: CASSEGGQAGEVETQYF; CDR3 DNA: TGTGCCAGCAGTGAAGGGGGACAGGCAGGGGAGGTGGAGACCCAGTACTTC
V gene: TRBV30; clone size: -; D gene: TRBD2; J gene: TRBJ2-1; CDR3 protein: CAWRTGGRAPRSYNEQFF; CDR3 DNA: TGTGCCTGGAGGACGGGCGGGAGGGCCCCCAGGTCCTACAATGAGCAGTTCTTC
V gene: TRBV28; clone size: -; D gene: TRBD1; J gene: TRBJ2-1; CDR3 protein: CASSSAGTENLNEQFF; CDR3 DNA: TGTGCCAGCAGTTCCGCCGGGACAGAAAACCTCAATGAGCAGTTCTTC
V gene: TRBV18; clone size: -; D gene: -; J gene: TRBJ1-2; CDR3 protein: CASSPREQSFYGYTF; CDR3 DNA: TGTGCCAGCTCACCACGTGAACAGTCCTTCTATGGCTACACCTTC
V gene: TRBV4-2; clone size: -; D gene: -; J gene: TRBJ1-3; CDR3 protein: CASSSRAGQGNTIYF; CDR3 DNA: TGTGCCAGCAGCTCCCGCGCGGGGCAGGGAAACACCATATATTTT
V gene: TRBV7-9; clone size: -; D gene: TRBD1; J gene: TRBJ1-5; CDR3 protein: CASSQGQGNQPQHF; CDR3 DNA: TGTGCCAGCAGCCAGGGACAGGGGAATCAGCCCCAGCATTTT
V gene: TRBV30; clone size: -; D gene: -; J gene: TRBJ1-5; CDR3 protein: CAWSPRGYSNQPQHF; CDR3 DNA: TGTGCCTGGAGTCCCCGGGGTTATAGCAATCAGCCCCAGCATTTT
V gene: TRBV9; clone size: -; D gene: -; J gene: TRBJ2-5; CDR3 protein: CASSVGLAGGETQYF; CDR3 DNA: TGTGCCAGCAGCGTAGGATTGGCGGGCGGAGAGACCCAGTACTTC
V gene: TRBV5-4; clone size: -; D gene: -; J gene: TRBJ1-2; CDR3 protein: CASSPTASYGYTF; CDR3 DNA: TGTGCCAGCAGCCCGACTGCTTCCTATGGCTACACCTTC
V gene: TRBV25-1; clone size: few; D gene: -; J gene: TRBJ1-1; CDR3 protein: CASSEGGMNTEAFF; CDR3 DNA: TGTGCCAGCAGTGAGGGAGGGATGAACACTGAAGCTTTCTTT
V gene: TRBV7-2; clone size: -; D gene: TRBD2; J gene: TRBJ2-7; CDR3 protein: CASSLGTGGEQYF; CDR3 DNA: TGTGCCAGCAGCTTAGGGACGGGGGGGGAGCAGTACTTC
V gene: TRBV6-1; clone size: -; D gene: -; J gene: TRBJ1-5; CDR3 protein: CASSDGGRGANQPQHF; CDR3 DNA: TGTGCCAGCAGTGATGGGGGCAGGGGAGCCAATCAGCCCCAGCATTTT
V gene: TRBV11-2; clone size: once; D gene: TRBD1; J gene: TRBJ1-2; CDR3 protein: CASSPTGTGGGGYTF; CDR3 DNA: TGTGCCAGCAGCCCGACCGGGACAGGGGGAGGAGGCTACACCTTC
V gene: TRBV19; clone size: -; D gene: -; J gene: TRBJ1-1; CDR3 protein: CASSIVQQNTEAFF; CDR3 DNA: TGTGCCAGTAGTATAGTACAGCAGAACACTGAAGCTTTCTTT
V gene: TRBV5-4; clone size: -; D gene: -; J gene: TRBJ2-3; CDR3 protein: CASSPKQIGVDTQYF; CDR3 DNA: TGTGCCAGCAGCCCCAAACAGATAGGGGTAGATACGCAGTATTTT
V gene: TRBV4-1; clone size: -; D gene: -; J gene: TRBJ1-2; CDR3 protein: CASIKGRGGRANYGYTF; CDR3 DNA: TGCGCCAGCATCAAGGGGCGGGGTGGTAGAGCTAACTATGGCTACACCTTC
V gene: TRBV28; clone size: -; D gene: -; J gene: TRBJ2-7; CDR3 protein: CASSLWRGQPYEQYF; CDR3 DNA: TGTGCCAGCAGTTTATGGCGGGGACAGCCATACGAGCAGTACTTC
V gene: TRBV5-1; clone size: -; D gene: TRBD2; J gene: TRBJ2-2; CDR3 protein: CASSYRTSGNTGELFF; CDR3 DNA: TGCGCCAGCAGTTATAGGACTAGCGGGAACACCGGGGAGCTGTTTTTT
V gene: TRBV2; clone size: -; D gene: TRBD2; J gene: TRBJ2-5; CDR3 protein: CASSEGGLVVRETQYF; CDR3 DNA: TGTGCCAGCAGTGAGGGGGGACTAGTGGTTCGGGAGACCCAGTACTTC
V gene: TRBV5-4; clone size: -; D gene: TRBD2; J gene: TRBJ2-1; CDR3 protein: CASSFAGGKYNEQFF; CDR3 DNA: TGTGCCAGCAGCTTTGCGGGAGGTAAATACAATGAGCAGTTCTTC
V gene: TRBV5-6; clone size: -; D gene: -; J gene: TRBJ2-5; CDR3 protein: CASSSLQGETQYF; CDR3 DNA: TGTGCCAGCAGCTCACTGCAGGGGGAGACCCAGTACTTC
V gene: TRBV5-1; clone size: -; D gene: TRBD1; J gene: TRBJ1-1; CDR3 protein: CASSSVPSGGQDTEAFF; CDR3 DNA: TGCGCCAGCAGCTCCGTACCTTCAGGGGGGCAGGACACTGAAGCTTTCTTT
V gene: TRBV6-5; clone size: -; D gene: -; J gene: TRBJ1-1; CDR3 protein: CASSYVSGNTEAFF; CDR3 DNA: TGTGCCAGCAGTTATGTGTCGGGGAACACTGAAGCTTTCTTT
V gene: TRBV7-3; clone size: -; D gene: -; J gene: TRBJ2-5; CDR3 protein: CASSLAGGIETQYF; CDR3 DNA: TGTGCCAGCAGCTTGGCAGGGGGGATAGAGACCCAGTACTTC
V gene: TRBV5-1; clone size: -; D gene: -; J gene: TRBJ2-7; CDR3 protein: CASSAAYEQYF; CDR3 DNA: TGCGCCAGCAGCGCAGCCTACGAGCAGTACTTC
V gene: TRBV11-2; clone size: -; D gene: TRBD1; J gene: TRBJ1-2; CDR3 protein: CASSLDPGGGYTF; CDR3 DNA: TGTGCCAGCAGCTTAGATCCAGGGGGCGGCTACACCTTC
V gene: TRBV2; clone size: -; D gene: TRBD1; J gene: TRBJ2-1; CDR3 protein: CASRGDRGNEQFF; CDR3 DNA: TGTGCCAGCAGGGGGGACAGGGGAAATGAGCAGTTCTTC
V gene: TRBV6-5; clone size: -; D gene: -; J gene: TRBJ1-1; CDR3 protein: CASSYTFTNTEAFF; CDR3 DNA: TGTGCCAGCAGTTACACGTTCACAAACACTGAAGCTTTCTTT
V gene: TRBV28; clone size: -; D gene: TRBD1; J gene: TRBJ1-2; CDR3 protein: CASSYSDRDGYTF; CDR3 DNA: TGTGCCAGCAGTTATTCCGACAGGGATGGCTACACCTTC
V gene: TRBV2; clone size: -; D gene: TRBD1; J gene: TRBJ1-4; CDR3 protein: CASSATGGREKLFF; CDR3 DNA: TGTGCCAGCAGTGCGACAGGGGGGAGAGAAAAACTGTTTTTT
V gene: TRBV20-1; clone size: -; D gene: -; J gene: TRBJ2-7; CDR3 protein: CSASAYEQYF; CDR3 DNA: TGCAGTGCTAGCGCCTACGAGCAGTACTTC
V gene: TRBV5-4; clone size: once; D gene: TRBD1; J gene: TRBJ1-2; CDR3 protein: CASSKQGGNYGYTF; CDR3 DNA: TGTGCCAGCAGTAAACAGGGGGGTAACTATGGCTACACCTTC
V gene: TRBV6-5; clone size: -; D gene: TRBD1; J gene: TRBJ1-6; CDR3 protein: CASRLYRGRDSPLHF; CDR3 DNA: TGTGCCAGCAGGCTTTACAGGGGGAGGGATTCACCCCTCCACTTT
V gene: TRBV5-1; clone size: -; D gene: -; J gene: TRBJ1-1; CDR3 protein: CASSPDTLNTEAFF; CDR3 DNA: TGCGCCAGCAGCCCGGACACTTTGAACACTGAAGCTTTCTTT